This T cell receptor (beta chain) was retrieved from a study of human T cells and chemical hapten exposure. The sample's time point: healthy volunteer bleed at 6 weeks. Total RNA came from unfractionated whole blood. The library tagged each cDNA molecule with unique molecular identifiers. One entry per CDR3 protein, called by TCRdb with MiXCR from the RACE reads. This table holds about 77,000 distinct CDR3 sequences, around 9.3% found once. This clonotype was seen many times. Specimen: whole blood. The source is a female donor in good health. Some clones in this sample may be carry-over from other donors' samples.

The CDR3 coding sequence is TGTGCCAGCAGTTCTGTCCCCGCCTTCTACGAGCAGTACTTC. Amino acid sequence: CASSSVPAFYEQYF. The chain uses TRBV28 and TRBJ2-7; D gene ambiguous. Germline V lookup: CDR1 MDHEN, CDR2 SYDVKM. Between the trimmed V and J ends, which lost 4 bases and 3 bases, there was a span of 13 bases. The CDR3 covers 14 residues.